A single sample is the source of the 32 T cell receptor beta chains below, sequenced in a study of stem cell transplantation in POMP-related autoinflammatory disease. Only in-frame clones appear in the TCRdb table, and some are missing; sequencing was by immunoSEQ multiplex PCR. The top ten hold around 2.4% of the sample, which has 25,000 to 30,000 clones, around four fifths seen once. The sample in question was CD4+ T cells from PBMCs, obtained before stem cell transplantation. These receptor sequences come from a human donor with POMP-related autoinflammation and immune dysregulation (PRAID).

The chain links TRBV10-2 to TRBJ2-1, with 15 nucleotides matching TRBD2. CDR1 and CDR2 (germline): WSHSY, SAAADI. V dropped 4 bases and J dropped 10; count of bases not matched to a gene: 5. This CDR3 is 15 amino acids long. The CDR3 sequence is CASSGGLAGGEEQFF. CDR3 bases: TGCGCCAGCAGTGGGGGACTAGCGGGGGGAGAAGAGCAGTTCTTC.

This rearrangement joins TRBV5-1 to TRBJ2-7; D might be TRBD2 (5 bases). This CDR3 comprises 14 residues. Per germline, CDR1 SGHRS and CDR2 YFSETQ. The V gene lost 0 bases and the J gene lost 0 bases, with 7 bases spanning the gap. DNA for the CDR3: TGCGCCAGCAGCTTGGGCCGGGACTCCTACGAGCAGTACTTC. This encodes CASSLGRDSYEQYF.

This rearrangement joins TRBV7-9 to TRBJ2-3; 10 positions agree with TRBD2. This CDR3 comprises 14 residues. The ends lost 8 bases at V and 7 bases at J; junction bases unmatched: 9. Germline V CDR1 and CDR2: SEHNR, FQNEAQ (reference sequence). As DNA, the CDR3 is TGTGCCAGCGGAAGGCCTAGCGGGGGCTATACGCAGTATTTT. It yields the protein CASGRPSGGYTQYF. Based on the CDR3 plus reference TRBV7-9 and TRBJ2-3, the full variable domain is DTGVSQNPRHKITKRGQNVTFRCDPISEHNRLYWYRQTLGQGPEFLTYFQNEAQLEKSRLLSDRFSAERPKGSFSTLEIQRTEQGDSAMYLCASGRPSGGYTQYFGPGTRLTVL.

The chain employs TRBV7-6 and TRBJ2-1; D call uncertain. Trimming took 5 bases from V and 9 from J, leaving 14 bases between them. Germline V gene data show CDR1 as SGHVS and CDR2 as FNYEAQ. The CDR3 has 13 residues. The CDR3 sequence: CASSPARSGEQFF. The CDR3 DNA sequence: TGTGCCAGCAGCCCAGCTAGGTCTGGTGAGCAGTTCTTC. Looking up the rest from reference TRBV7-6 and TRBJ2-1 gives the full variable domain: GAGVSQSPRYKVTKRGQDVALRCDPISGHVSLYWYRQALGQGPEFLTYFNYEAQQDKSGLPNDRFSAERPEGSISTLTIQRTEQRDSAMYRCASSPARSGEQFFGPGTRLTVL.

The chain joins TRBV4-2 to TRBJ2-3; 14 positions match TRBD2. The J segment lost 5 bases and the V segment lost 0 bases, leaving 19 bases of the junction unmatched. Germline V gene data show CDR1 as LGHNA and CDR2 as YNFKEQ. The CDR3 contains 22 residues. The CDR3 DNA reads TGTGCCAGCAGCCAAGACCGGCTAGGACTAGCGGGAGGAGGGCCCTTGGGAGATACGCAGTATTTT. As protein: CASSQDRLGLAGGGPLGDTQYF.

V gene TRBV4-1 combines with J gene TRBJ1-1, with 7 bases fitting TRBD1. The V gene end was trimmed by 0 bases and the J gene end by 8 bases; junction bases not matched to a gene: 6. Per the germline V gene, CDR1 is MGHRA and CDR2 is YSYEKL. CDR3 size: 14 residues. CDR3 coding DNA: TGCGCCAGCAGCCAAGATTGGAGGGGGCTAGAAGCTTTCTTT. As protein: CASSQDWRGLEAFF.

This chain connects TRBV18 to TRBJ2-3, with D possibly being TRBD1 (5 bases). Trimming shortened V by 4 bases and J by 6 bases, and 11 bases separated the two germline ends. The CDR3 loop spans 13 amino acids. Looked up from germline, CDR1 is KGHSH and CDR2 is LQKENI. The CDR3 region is CASSLQDRDTQYF. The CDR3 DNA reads TGTGCCAGCTCACTACAGGATAGGGATACGCAGTATTTT.

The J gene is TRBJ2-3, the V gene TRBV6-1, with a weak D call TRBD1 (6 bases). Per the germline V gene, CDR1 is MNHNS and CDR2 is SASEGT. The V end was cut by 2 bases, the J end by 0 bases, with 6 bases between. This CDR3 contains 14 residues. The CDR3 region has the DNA TGTGCCAGCAGTGAAACAGGGAGCACAGATACGCAGTATTTT. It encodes CASSETGSTDTQYF.

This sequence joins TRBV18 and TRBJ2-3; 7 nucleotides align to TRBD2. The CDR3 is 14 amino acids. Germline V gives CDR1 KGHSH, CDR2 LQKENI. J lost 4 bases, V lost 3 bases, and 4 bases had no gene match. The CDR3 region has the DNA TGTGCCAGCTCACCCGGACTAGTTGCAGATACGCAGTATTTT. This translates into CASSPGLVADTQYF.

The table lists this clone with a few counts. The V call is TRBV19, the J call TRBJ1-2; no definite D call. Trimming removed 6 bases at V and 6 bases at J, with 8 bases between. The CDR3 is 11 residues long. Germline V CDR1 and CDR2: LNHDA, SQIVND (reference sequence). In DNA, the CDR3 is TGTGCCAGTAGGGGAGAAGATGGCTACACCTTC. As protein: CASRGEDGYTF.

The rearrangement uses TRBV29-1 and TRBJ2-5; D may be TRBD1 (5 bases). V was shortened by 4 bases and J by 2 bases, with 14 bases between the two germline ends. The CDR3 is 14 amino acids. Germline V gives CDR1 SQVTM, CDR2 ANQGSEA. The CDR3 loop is CSVGGQVRQETQYF. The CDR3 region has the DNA TGCAGCGTTGGGGGCCAAGTACGGCAAGAGACCCAGTACTTC.

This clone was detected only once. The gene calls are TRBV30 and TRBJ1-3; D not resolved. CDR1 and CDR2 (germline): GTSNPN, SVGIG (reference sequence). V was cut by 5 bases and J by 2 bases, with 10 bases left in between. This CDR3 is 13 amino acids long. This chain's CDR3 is CAWAWQPGNTIYF. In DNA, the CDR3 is TGTGCCTGGGCTTGGCAGCCTGGAAACACCATATATTTT.

The CDR3 reads CASSNRGAVQPQHF. Here the CDR3 DNA reads TGTGCCAGCAGCAATCGGGGAGCAGTGCAGCCCCAGCATTTT. The rearrangement links TRBV7-9 to TRBJ1-5; D is undetermined. V shed 5 bases and J shed 7 bases, with 15 bases lying between them. The CDR3 totals 14 residues. CDR1 is SEHNR and CDR2 is FQNEAQ in the germline V gene (reference sequence).

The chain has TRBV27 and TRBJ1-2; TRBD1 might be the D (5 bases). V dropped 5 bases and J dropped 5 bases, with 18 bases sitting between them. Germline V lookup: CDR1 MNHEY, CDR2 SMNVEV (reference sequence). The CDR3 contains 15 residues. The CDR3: CASSPRSGYLYGYTF. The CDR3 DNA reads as TGTGCCAGCAGTCCAAGATCAGGGTACCTATATGGCTACACCTTC.

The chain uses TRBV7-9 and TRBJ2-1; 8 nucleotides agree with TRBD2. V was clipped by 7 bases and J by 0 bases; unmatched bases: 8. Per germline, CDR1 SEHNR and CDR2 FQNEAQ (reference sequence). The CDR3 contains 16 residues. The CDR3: CASTSSGLGSYNEQFF. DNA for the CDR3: TGTGCCAGCACCTCTAGCGGGTTGGGCTCCTACAATGAGCAGTTCTTC.

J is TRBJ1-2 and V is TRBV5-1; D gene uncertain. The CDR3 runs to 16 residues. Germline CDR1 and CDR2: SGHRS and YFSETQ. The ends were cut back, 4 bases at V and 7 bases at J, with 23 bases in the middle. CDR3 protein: CASSPAVNSVFSGYTF. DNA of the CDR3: TGCGCCAGCAGCCCGGCGGTCAACTCTGTCTTCTCTGGCTACACCTTC.

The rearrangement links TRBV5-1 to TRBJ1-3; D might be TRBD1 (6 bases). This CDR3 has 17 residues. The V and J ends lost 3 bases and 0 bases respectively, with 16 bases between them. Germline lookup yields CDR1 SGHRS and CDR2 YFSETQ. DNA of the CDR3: TGCGCCAGCAGCTCCTTGACACAGGGAGGCTCTGGAAACACCATATATTTT. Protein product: CASSSLTQGGSGNTIYF.

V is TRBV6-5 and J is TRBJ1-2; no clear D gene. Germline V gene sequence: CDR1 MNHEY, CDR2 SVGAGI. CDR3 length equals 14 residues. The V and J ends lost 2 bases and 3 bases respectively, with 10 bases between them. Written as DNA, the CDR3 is TGTGCCAGCAGTTACCGTAGAAGGGACTATGGCTACACCTTC. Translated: CASSYRRRDYGYTF.

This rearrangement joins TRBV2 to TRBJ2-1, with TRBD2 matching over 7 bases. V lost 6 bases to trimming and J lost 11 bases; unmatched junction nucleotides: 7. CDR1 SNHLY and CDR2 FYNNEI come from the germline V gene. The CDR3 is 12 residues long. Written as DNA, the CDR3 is TGTGCCAGCAGCGGACTAGAACTAAAGCAGTTCTTC. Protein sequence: CASSGLELKQFF.

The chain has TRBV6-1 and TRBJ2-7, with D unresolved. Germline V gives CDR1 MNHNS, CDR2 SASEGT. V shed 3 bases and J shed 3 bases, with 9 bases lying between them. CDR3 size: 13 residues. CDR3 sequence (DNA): TGTGCCAGCAGTGACCGTGGTCTCTACGAGCAGTACTTC. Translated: CASSDRGLYEQYF.

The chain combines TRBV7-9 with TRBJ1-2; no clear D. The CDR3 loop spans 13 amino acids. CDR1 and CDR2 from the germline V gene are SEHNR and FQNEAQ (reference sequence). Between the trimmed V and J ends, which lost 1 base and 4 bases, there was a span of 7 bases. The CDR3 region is CASSLGNGYGYTF. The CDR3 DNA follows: TGTGCCAGCAGCTTAGGGAATGGCTATGGCTACACCTTC.

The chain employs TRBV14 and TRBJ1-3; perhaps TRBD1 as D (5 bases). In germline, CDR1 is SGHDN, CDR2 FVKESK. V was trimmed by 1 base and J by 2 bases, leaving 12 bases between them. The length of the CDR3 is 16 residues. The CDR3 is CASSQAWQGAGNTIYF. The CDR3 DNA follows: TGTGCCAGCAGCCAAGCTTGGCAGGGAGCTGGAAACACCATATATTTT.

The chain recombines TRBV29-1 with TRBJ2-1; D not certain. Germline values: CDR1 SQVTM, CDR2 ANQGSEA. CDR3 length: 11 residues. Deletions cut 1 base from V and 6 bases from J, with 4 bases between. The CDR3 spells CSVEVVNEQFF. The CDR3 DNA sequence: TGCAGCGTTGAAGTAGTCAATGAGCAGTTCTTC.

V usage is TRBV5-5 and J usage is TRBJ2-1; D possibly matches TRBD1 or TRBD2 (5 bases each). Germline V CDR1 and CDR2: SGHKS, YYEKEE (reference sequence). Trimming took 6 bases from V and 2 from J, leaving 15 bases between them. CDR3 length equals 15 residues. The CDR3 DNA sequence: TGTGCCAGCATCCCCGGCCAGGGACCCTACAATGAGCAGTTCTTC. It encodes CASIPGQGPYNEQFF.

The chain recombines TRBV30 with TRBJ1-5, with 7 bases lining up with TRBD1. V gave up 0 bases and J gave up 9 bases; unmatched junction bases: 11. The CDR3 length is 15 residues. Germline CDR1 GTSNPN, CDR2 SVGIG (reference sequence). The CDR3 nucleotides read TGTGCCTGGAGTGTCAGACAGGGAGGGATGGGGCCCCAGCATTTT. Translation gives CAWSVRQGGMGPQHF.

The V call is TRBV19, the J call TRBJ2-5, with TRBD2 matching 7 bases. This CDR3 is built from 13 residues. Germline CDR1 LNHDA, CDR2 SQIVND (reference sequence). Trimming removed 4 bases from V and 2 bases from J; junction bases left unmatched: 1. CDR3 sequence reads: CASSTSGQETQYF. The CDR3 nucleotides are TGTGCCAGTAGTACTAGCGGACAAGAGACCCAGTACTTC.

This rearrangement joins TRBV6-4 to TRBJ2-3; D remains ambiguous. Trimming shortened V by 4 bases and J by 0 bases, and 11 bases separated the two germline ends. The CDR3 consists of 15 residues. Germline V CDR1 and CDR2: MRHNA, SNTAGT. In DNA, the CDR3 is TGTGCCAGCAGTGGGCAGGCGACTAGCACAGATACGCAGTATTTT. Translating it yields CASSGQATSTDTQYF.

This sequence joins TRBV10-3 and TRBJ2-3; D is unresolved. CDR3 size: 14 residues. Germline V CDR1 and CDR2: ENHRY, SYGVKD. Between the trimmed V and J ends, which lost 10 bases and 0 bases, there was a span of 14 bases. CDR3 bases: TGTGCCACCTCCCGGAGCGAGAGCACAGATACGCAGTATTTT. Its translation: CATSRSESTDTQYF.

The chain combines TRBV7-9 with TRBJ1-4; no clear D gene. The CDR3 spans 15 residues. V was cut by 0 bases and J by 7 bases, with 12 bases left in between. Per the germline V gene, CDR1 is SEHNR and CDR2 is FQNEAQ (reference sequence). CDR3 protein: CASSLAEGIGEKLFF. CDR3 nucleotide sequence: TGTGCCAGCAGCTTAGCGGAGGGAATAGGTGAAAAACTGTTTTTT.

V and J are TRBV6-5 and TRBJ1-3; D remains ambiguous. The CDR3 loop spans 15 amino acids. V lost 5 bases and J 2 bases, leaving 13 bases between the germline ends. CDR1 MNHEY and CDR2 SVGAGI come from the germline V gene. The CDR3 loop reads CASSPLGLAGNTIYF. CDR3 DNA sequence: TGTGCCAGCAGTCCCCTCGGATTAGCTGGAAACACCATATATTTT.

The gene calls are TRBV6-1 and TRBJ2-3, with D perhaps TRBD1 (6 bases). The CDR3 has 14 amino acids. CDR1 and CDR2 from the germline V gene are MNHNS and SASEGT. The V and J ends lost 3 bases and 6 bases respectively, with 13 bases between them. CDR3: CASSDGQGWDTQYF. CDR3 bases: TGTGCCAGCAGTGATGGGCAGGGGTGGGATACGCAGTATTTT.

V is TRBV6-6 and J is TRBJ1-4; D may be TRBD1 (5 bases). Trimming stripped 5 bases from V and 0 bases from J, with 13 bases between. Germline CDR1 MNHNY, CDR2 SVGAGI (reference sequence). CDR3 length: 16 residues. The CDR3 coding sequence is TGTGCCAGCAGTGCCACGACAGTTACAACTAATGAAAAACTGTTTTTT. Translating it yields CASSATTVTTNEKLFF.